This paragraph reports one T cell receptor beta chain. This clonotype was seen a handful of times. Its target antigen remains unknown. Base qualities were left out, and no much larger clone turns up one base away. In light of the paper, this sample's treatment or condition label describes: allogeneic hematopoietic cell transplantation with graft depleted of TCRalphabeta T cells and CD19 B cells. Transplant recipients were children who received TCRalphabeta/CD19-depleted allogeneic hematopoietic cell grafts. Library creation used PCR. Sequencing relied on an Illumina HiSeq 2500. TCR library preparation used molecular barcoding, with unique molecular identifiers applied to normalize quantification of the TCRbeta repertoire. The public reads were reanalyzed by TCRdb: fastp trimming at Q25, MiXCR alignment, in-frame beta chains only. Each record represents a unique CDR3 protein, reported with the most common genes and DNA among its rows. The sample table lists more than 200,000 distinct CDR3 sequences, roughly a quarter of them with a count of one. The leading ten clones occupy about 5% of the sample.

The data derive from a study of T-cell reconstitution after alpha-beta-depleted transplantation in children (dated by TCRdb to about 2016). Background for the entire study: Using TCR repertoire profiling, the study followed T-cell immune reconstitution in a quantitative way in children after TCRalphabeta/CD19-depleted allogeneic hematopoietic cell transplantation.

For CDR1 and CDR2, the germline V gene (reference sequence) lists MNHNY and SVGAGI. V gives up 2 bases and J gives up 5 bases, and the segment between their germline ends measures 6 bases. From its cysteine to its phenylalanine, the CDR3 spans 13 amino acids. Here the CDR3 DNA is all that survives: 39 bases in frame from base 1. What the study reported, not specific to this receptor: The apparently early recovery of alphabetaT-cell counts about two months after transplant reportedly depended on only several hundred rapidly expanded clones that came from non-depleted graft cells. Over subsequent months, a decline in hyperexpanded clone frequencies was noted, and after one year, T-cell counts and TCRbeta diversity were mostly ascribed to newly produced T cells. In some patients, the high TCRbeta diversity seen at day 60 was put down to recipient T cells and intrathymic progenitors that had survived conditioning.

This sequence was found in a female patient between 2 and 15 years old who had a stem cell transplant for congenital amegakaryocytic thrombocytopenia, so the T cells may come from the graft donor. Sequenced material: PBMCs, mostly from graft donor cells, taken 360 days after TCRalphabeta/CD19-depleted stem cell transplant. This receptor chain uses TRBV6-6 and TRBJ1-4, with TRBD1 as a weak D call on 5 bases. The DNA reads TGTGCCAGCAGTTACAGGGGAAATGAAAAACTGTTTTTT. This yields the protein CASSYRGNEKLFF.